This record looks at one TCR beta chain sequence and its context. Its antigen is not identified. TCRdb used MiXCR to reprocess the reads, holding one entry per CDR3 protein. The table shows around 900,000 distinct CDR3 sequences, with roughly 30% occurring only once. The data were obtained in a study of T cell repertoires in cytomegalovirus infection. Study overall: Researchers turned to recently identified HLA-C-restricted CMV epitopes as well as well-studied HLA-B-restricted ones. Matching HLA type and CMV infection were both indicated by public TCR beta signatures. Study-wide results and caveats: CMV-specific TCR beta clonotypes restricted by HLA-C were the ones dominating the ex vivo response. Cumulative frequency of public TCR beta families picked out carriers of CMV plus the relevant HLA.

Trimming cost V 2 bases and J 1 base; bases outside gene matches: 3. The germline V gene has CDR1 SGHVS and CDR2 FNYEAQ. The length of the CDR3 is 16 residues. The TCR was taken from a human donor in good health (CMV status not recorded). Some clones in this sample may be carry-over from other donors' samples. The sequencing here drew on cultured CD8+ T cells from PBMCs, taken from culture after CMV antigen stimulation. The gene calls are TRBV7-6 and TRBJ1-5; 9 bases line up with TRBD1. Here the CDR3 DNA reads TGTGCCAGCAGCTTAAACAGGGGGCCCAGCAATCAGCCCCAGCATTTT. Encoded protein: CASSLNRGPSNQPQHF. Full variable domain (rest looked up from reference TRBV7-6 and TRBJ1-5): GAGVSQSPRYKVTKRGQDVALRCDPISGHVSLYWYRQALGQGPEFLTYFNYEAQQDKSGLPNDRFSAERPEGSISTLTIQRTEQRDSAMYRCASSLNRGPSNQPQHFGDGTRLSIL.